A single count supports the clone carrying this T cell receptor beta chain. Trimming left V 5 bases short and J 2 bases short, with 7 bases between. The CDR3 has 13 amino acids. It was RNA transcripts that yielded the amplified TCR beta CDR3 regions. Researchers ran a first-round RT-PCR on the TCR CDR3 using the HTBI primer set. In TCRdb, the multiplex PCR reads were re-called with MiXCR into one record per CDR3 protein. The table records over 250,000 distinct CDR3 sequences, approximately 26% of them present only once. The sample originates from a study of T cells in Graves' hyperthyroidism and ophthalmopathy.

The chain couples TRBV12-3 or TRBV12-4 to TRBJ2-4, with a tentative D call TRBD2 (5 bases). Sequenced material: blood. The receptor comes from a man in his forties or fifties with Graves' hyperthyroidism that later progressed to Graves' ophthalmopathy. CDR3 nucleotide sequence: TGTGCCAGCAGTGGCGGGCCCAAAAACATTCAGTACTTC. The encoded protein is CASSGGPKNIQYF.